These 29 T cell receptor beta chains were all obtained from the same sample, sequenced in a study of response to subunit inactivated influenza vaccine. From the RT-PCR reads, TCRdb called clonotypes with MiXCR, one entry per CDR3 protein. The data contain hundreds of thousands of distinct CDR3 sequences, about 14% of them singletons. This specimen was PBMCs from blood, taken about 14 days before vaccination. These TCRs come from a man aged 50-60 years who received an inactivated influenza vaccine.

This chain joins TRBV10-3 and TRBJ2-7; 8 bases map to TRBD2. After removal of 2 bases from V and 6 bases from J, the junction contained 12 bases not matched to a gene. Germline V gene data show CDR1 as ENHRY and CDR2 as SYGVKD. The CDR3 runs to 16 residues. CDR3 DNA: TGTGCCATCAGTGAGCCTGACGGGGGGGCCTTATCCGAGCAGTACTTC. Its protein is CAISEPDGGALSEQYF.

The chain employs TRBV4-2 and TRBJ2-1; no definite D call. CDR1 LGHNA and CDR2 YNFKEQ come from the germline V gene. The CDR3 runs to 11 residues. Trimming removed 1 base at V and 12 bases at J, with 7 bases between. CDR3 protein: CASSQGRWQFF. The CDR3 DNA sequence: TGTGCCAGCAGCCAAGGCAGGTGGCAGTTCTTC.

This clonotype was counted at least ten times. The chain combines TRBV7-8 with TRBJ2-3, with unresolved D. CDR1 and CDR2 from the germline V gene are SGHVS and FQNEAQ. The CDR3 sequence is 15 residues long. V shed 4 bases and J shed 0 bases, with 11 bases lying between them. This chain's CDR3 is CASSYPRLSTDTQYF. The CDR3 bases are TGTGCCAGCAGCTACCCGAGGCTTAGCACAGATACGCAGTATTTT.

This clonotype has a handful of counts. This CDR3 reads CASSLHGGANTEAFF. CDR3 nucleotide sequence: TGTGCCAGCAGCTTACACGGAGGGGCGAACACTGAAGCTTTCTTT. The V and J genes are TRBV7-2 and TRBJ1-1; D may be TRBD1 (5 bases). This CDR3 is built from 15 residues. With 2 bases removed from V and 1 base from J, the gap between germline ends came to 11 bases. The germline V gene encodes CDR1 SGHTA and CDR2 FQGNSA.

This chain uses TRBV5-1 with TRBJ2-5; D unclear. The length of the CDR3 is 15 residues. The V end was cut by 0 bases, the J end by 1 base, with 10 bases between. Germline-derived CDR1 and CDR2 are SGHRS and YFSETQ. The CDR3 sequence: CASSLGFYPQETQYF. As DNA, the CDR3 is TGCGCCAGCAGCTTGGGATTCTACCCCCAAGAGACCCAGTACTTC.

In this sample, this clonotype turned up a few times. V and J are TRBV6-5 and TRBJ2-3; 11 bases fit TRBD2. Per germline, CDR1 MNHEY and CDR2 SVGAGI. The V segment lost 0 bases and the J segment 6 bases; nucleotides outside the gene matches: 8. This CDR3 region has 17 residues. CDR3 nucleotide sequence: TGTGCCAGCAGTTACTCGGGGCTAGCGGGGGGAATGGATACGCAGTATTTT. Translating it yields CASSYSGLAGGMDTQYF.

The J gene is TRBJ2-5, the V gene TRBV2, with a possible D match to TRBD1 (6 bases). Germline CDR1 and CDR2: SNHLY and FYNNEI. Trimming stripped 6 bases from V and 5 bases from J, with 19 bases between. The CDR3 contains 15 residues. The CDR3 here is CASRPKTGLMETQYF. CDR3 DNA: TGTGCCAGCAGGCCAAAGACAGGTCTTATGGAGACCCAGTACTTC.

This clonotype was seen a handful of times. CDR3 sequence (DNA): TGTGCCAGCAGGCCGGGGGGTTTCGAGCCCCAGCATTTT. This codes for CASRPGGFEPQHF. The V call is TRBV12-3 or TRBV12-4, the J call TRBJ1-5; weak D call: TRBD1 (5 bases). Trimming shortened V by 6 bases and J by 8 bases, and 14 bases separated the two germline ends. The CDR3 spans 13 residues.

The sample holds a few counts of this clonotype. The chain recombines TRBV10-3 with TRBJ2-7, with no clear D. CDR1 ENHRY and CDR2 SYGVKD come from the germline V gene. CDR3 length: 11 residues. Trimming stripped 6 bases from V and 2 bases from J, with 5 bases between. The CDR3 here is CAIRNTYEQYF. The DNA of the CDR3 is TGTGCCATCAGAAACACCTACGAGCAGTACTTC.

In this sample, this clonotype turned up many times. The chain employs TRBV6-2 or TRBV6-3 and TRBJ2-7; unclear D gene. V was cut by 2 bases and J by 2 bases, with 7 bases left in between. Germline CDR1 and CDR2: MNHEY and SVGEGT. CDR3 length: 13 residues. In DNA, the CDR3 is TGTGCCAGCAGTTACGGCACGACCTACGAGCAGTACTTC. It encodes CASSYGTTYEQYF.

This chain links TRBV15 with TRBJ1-1; D gene ambiguous. V was pared by 0 bases and J by 5 bases, with 13 bases between. In germline, CDR1 is LNHNV, CDR2 YYDKDF (reference sequence). There are 15 residues in the CDR3. Here the CDR3 DNA reads TGTGCCACCAGCAGAGATCTTGTGGCAGCAACTGAAGCTTTCTTT. The encoded protein is CATSRDLVAATEAFF. Using reference TRBV15 and TRBJ1-1 for the parts outside the CDR3, the full variable domain is DAMVIQNPRYQVTQFGKPVTLSCSQTLNHNVMYWYQQKSSQAPKLLFHYYDKDFNNEADTPDNFQSRRPNTSFCFLDIRSPGLGDTAMYLCATSRDLVAATEAFFGQGTRLTVV.

This clonotype was observed a few times. The CDR3 loop reads CASSVGTGGNYEQYF. The CDR3 DNA reads as TGTGCCAGCAGCGTGGGCACAGGGGGCAACTACGAGCAGTACTTC. The J gene is TRBJ2-7, the V gene TRBV9; 9 bases are shared with TRBD1. Germline CDR1 is SGDLS and CDR2 is YYNGEE. Trimming cost V 2 bases and J 3 bases; bases outside gene matches: 6. This CDR3 has 15 amino acids.

This clonotype was found once. This may arise from a read error, as a much more abundant clone is one base away. For the CDR3, the DNA is TGTGCCAGCAGCATGGGGGGCCCCCTCCCGAATACGCAGTATTTT. As protein: CASSMGGPLPNTQYF. This sequence joins TRBV7-9 and TRBJ2-3; D might be TRBD1 or TRBD2, each matching 6 bases. This CDR3 contains 15 residues. CDR1 SEHNR and CDR2 FQNEAQ come from the germline V gene (reference sequence). V was pared by 5 bases and J by 7 bases, with 19 bases between.

The table lists this clonotype with a few counts. The V and J genes are TRBV20-1 and TRBJ2-1, with D hard to call. V was clipped by 5 bases and J by 6 bases, with 11 bases between them. The CDR3 sequence is 12 residues long. Per the germline V gene, CDR1 is DFQATT and CDR2 is SNEGSKA (reference sequence). This CDR3 is CSAFFTLNEQFF. The CDR3, as DNA: TGCAGTGCTTTCTTTACACTCAATGAGCAGTTCTTC.

The V call is TRBV4-3, the J call TRBJ1-3, with 7 nucleotides matching TRBD1. From germline, CDR1 is LGHNA and CDR2 YSLEER. The CDR3 has 16 amino acids. V trimming: 4 bases; J trimming: 0 bases; junction bases outside the gene matches: 6. CDR3 bases: TGCGCCAGCAGCCGGGGGGGGGACAGCTCTGGAAACACCATATATTTT. This codes for CASSRGGDSSGNTIYF.

This clonotype was seen a handful of times. The V and J genes are TRBV28 and TRBJ2-3, with D possibly being TRBD1 (6 bases). CDR3 length: 16 amino acids. CDR1 MDHEN and CDR2 SYDVKM come from the germline V gene. V lost 4 bases and J lost 0, with 14 bases in between. The DNA of the CDR3 is TGTGCCAGCAGTTCCCTTGGGACATCAAGCACAGATACGCAGTATTTT. Its protein is CASSSLGTSSTDTQYF.

This clonotype showed up just a few times. This sequence joins TRBV6-4 and TRBJ1-2, with 10 bases matching TRBD1. The germline gives CDR1 MRHNA, CDR2 SNTAGT. J gave up 8 bases and V 7 bases, and 10 bases lay outside the gene matches. The CDR3 totals 14 residues. CDR3 amino acids: CASKQGQGTGGYTF. The CDR3 DNA sequence: TGTGCCAGCAAGCAGGGACAGGGGACGGGCGGCTACACCTTC.

The genes are TRBV12-3 or TRBV12-4 and TRBJ2-1; perhaps TRBD1 as D (7 bases). Trimming took off 7 bases at V and 2 bases at J, with 15 bases between the two ends. The CDR3 spans 15 residues. CDR3: CASNLGGTAYNEQFF. The CDR3 coding sequence is TGTGCCAGCAATCTTGGGGGGACAGCCTACAATGAGCAGTTCTTC.

This chain's CDR3 is CASSQDPPTSGYNEQFF. The CDR3 DNA sequence: TGTGCCAGCAGCCAAGATCCTCCGACTAGCGGATACAATGAGCAGTTCTTC. The genes are TRBV4-2 and TRBJ2-1; 9 bases line up with TRBD2. V lost 0 bases, J lost 4 bases, and 7 bases stayed unmatched. This CDR3 spans 17 amino acids. Germline values: CDR1 LGHNA, CDR2 YNFKEQ.

A few counts support this clonotype. This chain joins TRBV15 and TRBJ2-7, with 9 bases identical to TRBD2. The CDR3 totals 16 residues. Losses at the gene ends were 3 bases for V and 0 bases for J; bases not matched to a gene: 6. The V gene's germline CDR1 is LNHNV and CDR2 YYDKDF (reference sequence). CDR3 in DNA: TGTGCCACCAGCAGGGGTCTAGCGGGGACCTCCTACGAGCAGTACTTC. Its protein is CATSRGLAGTSYEQYF.

This clonotype turned up a few times. The chain recombines TRBV5-6 with TRBJ2-2; D gene ambiguous. The germline V gene has CDR1 SGHDT and CDR2 YYEEEE. Trimming stripped 4 bases from V and 4 bases from J, with 17 bases between. The CDR3 consists of 16 residues. DNA for the CDR3: TGTGCCAGCAGCCGAAGGTCCACGGCTATCACCGGGGAGCTGTTTTTT. This encodes CASSRRSTAITGELFF.

This clonotype was detected a few times. This chain uses TRBV24-1 with TRBJ2-1; 9 bases align to TRBD1. Germline V gene lookup returns CDR1 KGHDR and CDR2 SFDVKD. The CDR3 consists of 17 residues. Trimming cost V 2 bases and J 7 bases; bases outside gene matches: 11. The CDR3 sequence is CATSDSPDRGPYNEQFF. CDR3 bases: TGTGCCACCAGTGATTCCCCGGACAGGGGTCCGTATAATGAGCAGTTCTTC.

In its sample, this clonotype was seen a few times. The genes are TRBV7-2 and TRBJ2-1, with 8 bases matching TRBD2. Germline V lookup: CDR1 SGHTA, CDR2 FQGNSA. This CDR3 spans 14 amino acids. Trimming cost V 6 bases and J 2 bases; bases outside gene matches: 3. CDR3 loop: CASSLLAAYNEQFF. Here the CDR3 DNA reads TGTGCCAGCAGTTTACTAGCGGCCTACAATGAGCAGTTCTTC.

Many counts were recorded for this clonotype. The chain carries TRBV12-3 or TRBV12-4 and TRBJ1-1, with a tentative D call TRBD1 (6 bases). Between the trimmed V and J ends, which lost 6 bases and 5 bases, there was a span of 10 bases. CDR3 size: 12 residues. In DNA, the CDR3 is TGTGCCAGCAGGGACACAGGGACTGAAGCTTTCTTT. This encodes CASRDTGTEAFF.

This clonotype was detected many times. This chain uses TRBV9 with TRBJ2-1, with D possibly matching TRBD2 (5 bases). V was trimmed by 2 bases and J by 2 bases, leaving 8 bases between them. The germline CDR1 and CDR2 sequences are SGDLS and YYNGEE. This CDR3 is built from 14 residues. CDR3 bases: TGTGCCAGCAGCGTGGGCGGGCCCTACAATGAGCAGTTCTTC. Translation gives CASSVGGPYNEQFF.

This clonotype was seen a handful of times. The CDR3: CASSFAGGRETQYF. DNA for the CDR3: TGTGCCAGCAGTTTCGCGGGGGGTCGAGAGACCCAGTACTTC. The chain has TRBV28 and TRBJ2-5; 8 bases fit TRBD2. The junction had 4 bases not matched to a gene; V was cut back by 3 bases and J by 4 bases. Germline V gives CDR1 MDHEN, CDR2 SYDVKM. The length of the CDR3 is 14 residues.

The genes are TRBV30 and TRBJ2-3; 8 positions match TRBD2. After removal of 2 bases from V and 5 bases from J, the junction contained 6 bases not matched to a gene. Per the germline V gene, CDR1 is GTSNPN and CDR2 is SVGIG (reference sequence). This CDR3 has 14 residues. The CDR3 DNA follows: TGTGCCTGGAGTCGTAGCGGGATTCGAGATACGCAGTATTTT. Translating it yields CAWSRSGIRDTQYF.

This rearrangement joins TRBV7-3 to TRBJ2-1; D ambiguous. V lost 4 bases, J lost 8 bases, and 12 bases lay in between. Germline V gene lookup returns CDR1 SGHTA and CDR2 FQGTGA. The CDR3 runs 13 residues. CDR3 sequence: CASSSSSDHEQFF. CDR3 nucleotide sequence: TGTGCCAGCAGCTCCAGTAGTGATCATGAGCAGTTCTTC.

The V gene is TRBV6-5, the J gene TRBJ2-4; no reliable D call. Germline V CDR1 and CDR2: MNHEY, SVGAGI. The CDR3 has 15 residues. V lost 0 bases and J 3 bases, leaving 9 bases between the germline ends. CDR3 in amino acids: CASSYSTSGKNIQYF. CDR3 nucleotide sequence: TGTGCCAGCAGTTACTCGACATCAGGCAAAAACATTCAGTACTTC.